The text below deals with one T cell receptor beta chain. The data originate from a study of cytotoxic CD8 clonotypes in ibrutinib-treated CLL. CDR3 size: 13 residues. Looked up from germline, CDR1 is SGHDT and CDR2 is YYEEEE. The V and J ends lost 4 bases and 8 bases respectively, with 15 bases between them. Using immunoSEQ multiplex PCR, the repertoire was profiled, and TCRdb retains in-frame clones only, with some absent. The repertoire has around 160,000 clones, 81% of them found once; the top ten carry roughly 2%. The source was PBMCs, collected after 12 months of ibrutinib treatment. This sequence joins TRBV5-6 and TRBJ1-2; no firm D call. The TCR was taken from a human donor with chronic lymphocytic leukemia. The CDR3 reads CASSLKIIGGYTF. The CDR3 DNA follows: TGTGCCAGCAGCCTAAAGATTATAGGGGGCTACACCTTC. Combining the CDR3 with reference TRBV5-6 and TRBJ1-2 gives the whole variable domain DAGVTQSPTHLIKTRGQQVTLRCSPKSGHDTVSWYQQALGQGPQFIFQYYEEEERQRGNFPDRFSGHQFPNYSSELNVNALLLGDSALYLCASSLKIIGGYTFGSGTRLTVV.